This paragraph covers one T cell receptor (beta chain) sequence. No antigen is known for it. These data belong to a study of Tregs in tolerant kidney transplant recipients. Repertoires were generated with immunoSEQ multiplex PCR, while TCRdb's copy carries only in-frame clones and drops some. The sample yields tens of thousands of clones, under 95% seen once. Study-wide results and caveats: Tregs expanded with activated donor B cells seemed most donor-specific.

The CDR3 is 13 amino acids. V shed 2 bases and J shed 4 bases, with 6 bases lying between them. From germline, CDR1 is MNHEY and CDR2 SVGAGI. CD4+CD25+CD127- Tregs, CD4+CD25- non-Tregs, CD4 and CD8 cells were sorted. Material for sequencing was Tregs from blood. The chain couples TRBV6-5 to TRBJ2-1; D is ambiguous. This TCR came from a human donor in good health. Here the CDR3 reads CASSYGKYNEQFF. CDR3 in DNA: TGTGCCAGCAGTTACGGGAAGTACAATGAGCAGTTCTTC.